This TCR beta chain stems from a study of OX40 agonist ivuxolimab in advanced cancers. The overall study: Partial responses were achieved by three patients, of whom one had hepatocellular carcinoma and two had cutaneous melanoma. Broader study findings: People who partly responded at 0.1-3.0 mg/kg had some of the least clonal expansion seen.

On this clone itself: Its target is not known.

V lost 0 bases and J 8 bases, leaving 11 bases between the germline ends. Germline CDR1 is PRHDT and CDR2 is FYEKMQ (reference sequence). The CDR3 length is 14 residues. TCRdb keeps only in-frame clones here, not all; method: immunoSEQ multiplex PCR. The data contain 60,000 or so clones, 89% of them singletons. The clonotype comes from an adult with an advanced solid tumor such as melanoma, head and neck, liver or kidney cancer. Sample: CD4+ or CD8+ T cells sorted from blood, taken in a trial of the OX40 agonist ivuxolimab. The rearrangement links TRBV13 to TRBJ2-1; D not certain. The CDR3 region has the DNA TGTGCCAGCAGCTTAGGCCGCGCTCTCGATGAGCAGTTCTTC. Amino acid sequence: CASSLGRALDEQFF. Full variable domain (remainder filled in from reference TRBV13 and TRBJ2-1): AAGVIQSPRHLIKEKRETATLKCYPIPRHDTVYWYQQGPGQDPQFLISFYEKMQSDKGSIPDRFSAQQFSDYHSELNMSSLELGDSALYFCASSLGRALDEQFFGPGTRLTVL.